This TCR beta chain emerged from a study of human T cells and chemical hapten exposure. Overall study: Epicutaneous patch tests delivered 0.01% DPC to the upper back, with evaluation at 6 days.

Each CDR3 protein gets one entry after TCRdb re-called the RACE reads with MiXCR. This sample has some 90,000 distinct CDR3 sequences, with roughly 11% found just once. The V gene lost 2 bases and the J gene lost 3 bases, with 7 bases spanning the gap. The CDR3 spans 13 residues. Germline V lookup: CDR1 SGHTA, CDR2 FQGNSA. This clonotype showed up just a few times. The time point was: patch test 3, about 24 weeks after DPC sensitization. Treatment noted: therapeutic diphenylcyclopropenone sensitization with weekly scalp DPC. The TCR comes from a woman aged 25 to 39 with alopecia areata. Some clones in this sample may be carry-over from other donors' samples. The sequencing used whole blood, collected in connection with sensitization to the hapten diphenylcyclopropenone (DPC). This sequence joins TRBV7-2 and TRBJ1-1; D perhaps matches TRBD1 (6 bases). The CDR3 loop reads CASSLTGYTEAFF. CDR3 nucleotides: TGTGCCAGCAGCTTAACAGGGTACACTGAAGCTTTCTTT. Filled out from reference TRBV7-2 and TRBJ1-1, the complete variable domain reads GAGVSQSPSNKVTEKGKDVELRCDPISGHTALYWYRQSLGQGLEFLIYFQGNSAPDKSGLPSDRFSAERTGGSVSTLTIQRTQQEDSAVYLCASSLTGYTEAFFGQGTRLTVV.